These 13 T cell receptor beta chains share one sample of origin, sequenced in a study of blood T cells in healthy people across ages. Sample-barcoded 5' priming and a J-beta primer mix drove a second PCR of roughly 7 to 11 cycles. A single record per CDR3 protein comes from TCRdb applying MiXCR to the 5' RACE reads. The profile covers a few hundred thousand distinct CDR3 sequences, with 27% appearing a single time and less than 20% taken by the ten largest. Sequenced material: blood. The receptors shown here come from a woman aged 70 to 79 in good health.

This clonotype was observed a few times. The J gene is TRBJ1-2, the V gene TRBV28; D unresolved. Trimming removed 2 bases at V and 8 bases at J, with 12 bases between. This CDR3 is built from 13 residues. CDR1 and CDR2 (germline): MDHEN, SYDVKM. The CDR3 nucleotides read TGTGCCAGCAGTTTACTGGACGGGAGCGGCTACACCTTC. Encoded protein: CASSLLDGSGYTF.

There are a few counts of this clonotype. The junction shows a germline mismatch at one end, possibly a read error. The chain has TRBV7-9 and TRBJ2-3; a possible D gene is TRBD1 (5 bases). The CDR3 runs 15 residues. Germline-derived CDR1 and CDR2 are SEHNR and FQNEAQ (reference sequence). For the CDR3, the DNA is TGTGCCAGCAGCTTAGCGCGGACCAACACAGGTACGCAGTATTTT. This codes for CASSLARTNTGTQYF.

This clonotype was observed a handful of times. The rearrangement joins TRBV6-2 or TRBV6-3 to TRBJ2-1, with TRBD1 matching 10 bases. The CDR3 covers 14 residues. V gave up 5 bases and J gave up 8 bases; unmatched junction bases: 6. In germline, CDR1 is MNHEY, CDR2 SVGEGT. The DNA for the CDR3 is TGTGCCAGCAGTCCCCGGGACAGGGGATATGAGCAGTTCTTC. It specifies CASSPRDRGYEQFF.

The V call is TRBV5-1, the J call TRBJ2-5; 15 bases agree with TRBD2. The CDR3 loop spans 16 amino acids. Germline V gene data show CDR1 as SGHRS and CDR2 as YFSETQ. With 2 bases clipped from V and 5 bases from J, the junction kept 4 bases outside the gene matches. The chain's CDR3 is CASSFLGLAGGETQYF. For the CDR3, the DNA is TGCGCCAGCAGCTTTCTCGGACTAGCGGGGGGGGAGACCCAGTACTTC.

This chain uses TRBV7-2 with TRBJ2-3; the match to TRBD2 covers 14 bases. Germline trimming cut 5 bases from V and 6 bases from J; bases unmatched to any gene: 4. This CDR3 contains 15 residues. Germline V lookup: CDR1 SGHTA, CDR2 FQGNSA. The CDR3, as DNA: TGTGCCAGCAGCATGACTAGCGGGGGGGCCGATACGCAGTATTTT. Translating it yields CASSMTSGGADTQYF.

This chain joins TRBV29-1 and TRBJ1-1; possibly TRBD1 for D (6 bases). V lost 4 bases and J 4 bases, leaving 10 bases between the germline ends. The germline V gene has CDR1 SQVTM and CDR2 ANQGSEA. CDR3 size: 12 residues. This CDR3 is CSVARGATEAFF. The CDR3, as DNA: TGCAGCGTTGCCCGGGGGGCCACTGAAGCTTTCTTT. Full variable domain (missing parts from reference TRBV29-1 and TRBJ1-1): SAVISQKPSRDICQRGTSLTIQCQVDSQVTMMFWYRQQPGQSLTLIATANQGSEATYESGFVIDKFPISRPNLTFSTLTVSNMSPEDSSIYLCSVARGATEAFFGQGTRLTVV.

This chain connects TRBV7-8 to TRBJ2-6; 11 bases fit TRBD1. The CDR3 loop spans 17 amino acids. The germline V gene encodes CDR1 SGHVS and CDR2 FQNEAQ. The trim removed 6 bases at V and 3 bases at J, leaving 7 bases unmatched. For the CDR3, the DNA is TGTGCCAGCAGTGCGAGGGGACAGGGGGTTGGGGCCAACGTCCTGACTTTC. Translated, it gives CASSARGQGVGANVLTF.

The CDR3 DNA is TGTGCCAGCAGCTCTCTCCGGTCGGGACAAGAGACCCAGTACTTC. As protein: CASSSLRSGQETQYF. This chain joins TRBV7-9 and TRBJ2-5; weak D call: TRBD2 (5 bases). Germline CDR1 is SEHNR and CDR2 is FQNEAQ (reference sequence). V shed 4 bases and J shed 2 bases, with 14 bases lying between them. The CDR3 sequence is 15 residues long. The full variable domain, with the rest looked up from reference TRBV7-9 and TRBJ2-5, is DTGVSQNPRHKITKRGQNVTFRCDPISEHNRLYWYRQTLGQGPEFLTYFQNEAQLEKSRLLSDRFSAERPKGSFSTLEIQRTEQGDSAMYLCASSSLRSGQETQYFGPGTRLLVL.

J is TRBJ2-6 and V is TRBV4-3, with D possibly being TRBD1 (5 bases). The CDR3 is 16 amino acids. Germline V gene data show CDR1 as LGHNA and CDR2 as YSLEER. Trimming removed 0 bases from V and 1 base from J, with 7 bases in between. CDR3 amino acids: CASSQDRVSGANVLTF. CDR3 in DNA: TGCGCCAGCAGCCAAGACAGGGTTTCTGGGGCCAACGTCCTGACTTTC.

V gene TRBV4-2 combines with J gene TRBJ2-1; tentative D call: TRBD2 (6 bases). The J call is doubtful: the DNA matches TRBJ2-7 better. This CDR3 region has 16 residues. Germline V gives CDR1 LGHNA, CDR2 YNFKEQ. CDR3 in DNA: TGTGCCAGCAGCCAAGCGGAGGGTCCGGGCTCCTACGAGCAGTACTTC. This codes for CASSQAEGPGSYEQYF.

CDR3 region: CASTYRGQGAYGYTF. As DNA, the CDR3 is TGTGCCAGCACCTACAGGGGACAGGGGGCTTATGGCTACACCTTC. This chain uses TRBV6-2 or TRBV6-3 with TRBJ1-2, with 12 bases that match TRBD1. CDR1 is MNHEY and CDR2 is SVGEGT in the germline V gene. The CDR3 has 15 residues. V was pared by 7 bases and J by 5 bases, with 8 bases of the junction left unmatched.

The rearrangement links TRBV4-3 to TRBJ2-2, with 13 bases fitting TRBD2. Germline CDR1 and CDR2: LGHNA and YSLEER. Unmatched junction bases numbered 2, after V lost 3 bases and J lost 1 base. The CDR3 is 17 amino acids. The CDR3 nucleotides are TGCGCCAGCAGCCACGGGACTAGCGGGGTGAACACCGGGGAGCTGTTTTTT. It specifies CASSHGTSGVNTGELFF.

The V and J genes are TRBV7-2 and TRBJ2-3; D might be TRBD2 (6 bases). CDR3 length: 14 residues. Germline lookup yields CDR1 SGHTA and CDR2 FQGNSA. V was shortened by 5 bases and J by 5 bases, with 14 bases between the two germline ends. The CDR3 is CASSEGLRGDTQYF. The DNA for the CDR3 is TGTGCCAGCAGCGAGGGACTCCGCGGAGATACGCAGTATTTT.